These T cell receptor beta chains were read from a single sample in a study of CD8 T cells in ankylosing spondylitis. TCRdb re-analysed the 5' RACE reads in MiXCR, keeping a single row per CDR3 protein. The table lists some 240,000 distinct CDR3 sequences, 20% to 30% of them singletons, with roughly 0.67% in the top ten. Sample: blood, either unsorted or a sorted T cell fraction (not recorded which). These TCRs come from a male donor with ankylosing spondylitis or in good health (not recorded which). Each CDR3 is given with its conserved first and last residue. A D gene is named only where the DNA matches it firmly. Size is stated as how often the clone was seen (once, few, many) or a class if it is expanded.

d_call: .; j_call: TRBJ2-7; v_call: TRBV5-6; clone_size: few; cdr3_aa: CASSLGGHVVLENEQYF; cdr3_nt: TGTGCCAGCAGCTTGGGGGGACACGTAGTCCTCGAGAACGAGCAGTACTTC